What follows are 28 T cell receptor beta chains derived from one specimen sequenced in a study of T-cell reconstitution after alpha-beta-depleted transplantation in children. Molecular barcoding with unique molecular identifiers was used for the TCRbeta library. TCRdb reanalysed the PCR reads using MiXCR and keeps one entry per CDR3 protein. Among about 200,000 distinct CDR3 sequences listed, approximately 17% were seen once. The source was PBMCs, mostly from graft donor cells, collected 360 days after TCRalphabeta/CD19-depleted stem cell transplant. The receptors come from a male patient aged 2 to 10 who had a stem cell transplant for acute lymphoblastic leukemia, so the T cells may come from the graft donor.

The rearrangement links TRBV20-1 to TRBJ2-2, with 7 bases that match TRBD1. Trimming at V came to 7 bases and at J to 6 bases, leaving 11 bases not matched to a gene. Germline-derived CDR1 and CDR2 are DFQATT and SNEGSKA (reference sequence). This CDR3 is 14 amino acids long. Written as DNA, the CDR3 is TGCAGTGGGTATTCGAATCAGGGGGCCGGGGAGCTGTTTTTT. It specifies CSGYSNQGAGELFF.

The chain couples TRBV5-1 to TRBJ1-3; TRBD1 matches at 7 bases. The CDR3 is 15 amino acids. Germline lookup yields CDR1 SGHRS and CDR2 YFSETQ. J lost 0 bases, V lost 4 bases, and 4 bases had no gene match. The CDR3 nucleotides read TGCGCCAGCAGCCCAGACAGGGACTCTGGAAACACCATATATTTT. Protein sequence: CASSPDRDSGNTIYF.

This sequence joins TRBV27 and TRBJ1-1, with TRBD1 matching 9 bases. The V and J ends lost 2 bases and 4 bases, in that order; junction bases with no gene match: 2. The CDR3 extends over 14 amino acids. CDR1 and CDR2 (germline): MNHEY, SMNVEV (reference sequence). CDR3 coding DNA: TGTGCCAGCAGTTTAGGACAGGGGAGCACTGAAGCTTTCTTT. Translated: CASSLGQGSTEAFF.

V usage is TRBV12-3 or TRBV12-4 and J usage is TRBJ1-2; D not resolved. Trimming left V 2 bases short and J 7 bases short, with 11 bases between. This CDR3 has 13 amino acids. This CDR3 is CASSLWGISGYTF. Here the CDR3 DNA reads TGTGCCAGCAGTTTATGGGGAATTAGTGGCTACACCTTC.

The chain carries TRBV7-9 and TRBJ1-5, with D possibly being TRBD1 (5 bases). CDR3 length: 17 amino acids. V lost 5 bases and J 9 bases, leaving 26 bases between the germline ends. Germline V CDR1 and CDR2: SEHNR, FQNEAQ (reference sequence). The CDR3 reads CASSVWSRDLPRGPQHF. The CDR3 DNA sequence: TGTGCCAGCAGCGTTTGGAGCAGGGATCTCCCAAGGGGGCCCCAGCATTTT.

This clonotype has ten or more counts. The chain couples TRBV20-1 to TRBJ2-5; no definite D call. From germline, CDR1 is DFQATT and CDR2 SNEGSKA (reference sequence). V was shortened by 6 bases and J by 5 bases, with 7 bases between the two germline ends. This CDR3 is built from 10 residues. CDR3 nucleotides: TGCAGTGCCTCAGATGAGACCCAGTACTTC. This codes for CSASDETQYF.

This clonotype was seen more than once but under ten times. The genes are TRBV7-6 and TRBJ1-6; D may be TRBD1 (6 bases). From germline, CDR1 is SGHVS and CDR2 FNYEAQ. The ends were cut back, 1 base at V and 5 bases at J, with 15 bases in the middle. The CDR3 extends over 17 amino acids. CDR3 bases: TGTGCCAGCAGCTTAGGGCGGGGGGGCGTCCATAATTCACCCCTCCACTTT. It translates to CASSLGRGGVHNSPLHF.

This clonotype was counted a single time. The CDR3 nucleotides are TGTGCCAGCAGTGATGGGTCCTACGAGCAGTACTTC. As protein: CASSDGSYEQYF. The V and J genes are TRBV6-1 and TRBJ2-7; D ambiguous. CDR1 is MNHNS and CDR2 is SASEGT in the germline V gene. The CDR3 length is 12 residues. Trimming took off 3 bases at V and 1 base at J, with 4 bases between the two ends.

This clonotype was recorded at least ten times. This chain joins TRBV6-2 or TRBV6-3 and TRBJ2-3; TRBD1 aligns across 7 bases. The CDR3 contains 14 residues. With 4 bases clipped from V and 2 bases from J, the junction kept 3 bases outside the gene matches. The germline CDR1 and CDR2 sequences are MNHEY and SVGEGT. The CDR3 reads CASSSGQYTDTQYF. The CDR3 DNA is TGTGCCAGCAGTTCGGGACAGTACACAGATACGCAGTATTTT.

This clonotype has a handful of counts. V is TRBV28 and J is TRBJ1-1; TRBD1 matches at 8 bases. Per germline, CDR1 MDHEN and CDR2 SYDVKM. Germline trimming cut 5 bases from V and 6 bases from J; bases unmatched to any gene: 11. CDR3 size: 15 residues. The CDR3 reads CASSLVPTGAPEAFF. The CDR3 nucleotides are TGTGCCAGCAGTCTTGTCCCGACAGGGGCGCCTGAAGCTTTCTTT. Full variable domain (remainder filled in from reference TRBV28 and TRBJ1-1): DVKVTQSSRYLVKRTGEKVFLECVQDMDHENMFWYRQDPGLGLRLIYFSYDVKMKEKGDIPEGYSVSREKKERFSLILESASTNQTSMYLCASSLVPTGAPEAFFGQGTRLTVV.

In its sample, this clonotype was seen a few times. The chain carries TRBV6-5 and TRBJ2-5; 10 bases agree with TRBD2. This CDR3 region has 18 residues. Per the germline V gene, CDR1 is MNHEY and CDR2 is SVGAGI. Trimming at V came to 0 bases and at J to 0 bases, leaving 7 bases not matched to a gene. CDR3 loop: CASSYSGQLAGYQETQYF. The CDR3 DNA reads TGTGCCAGCAGTTACTCAGGACAACTAGCGGGGTACCAAGAGACCCAGTACTTC.

There are many counts of this clonotype. The chain combines TRBV5-1 with TRBJ2-1, with D tentatively TRBD1 or TRBD2 (5 bases each). Germline V gene data show CDR1 as SGHRS and CDR2 as YFSETQ. V lost 0 bases and J lost 2, with 9 bases in between. This CDR3 spans 15 amino acids. The CDR3 DNA sequence: TGCGCCAGCAGCTTGGGAGGGGTCACCTACAATGAGCAGTTCTTC. It translates to CASSLGGVTYNEQFF.

The chain uses TRBV2 and TRBJ2-5; TRBD1 matches at 11 bases. The germline V gene encodes CDR1 SNHLY and CDR2 FYNNEI. The CDR3 consists of 19 residues. V lost 8 bases to trimming and J lost 5 bases; unmatched junction nucleotides: 22. The CDR3 DNA reads TGTGCCAGCTGCAAGGGACAGGGGGTTTTTTCCGACCTTGGTGAGACCCAGTACTTC. Translation gives CASCKGQGVFSDLGETQYF.

This clonotype has a handful of counts. This chain connects TRBV12-3 or TRBV12-4 to TRBJ2-2; D might be TRBD1 (6 bases). V was cut by 6 bases and J by 3 bases, with 14 bases left in between. This CDR3 is built from 15 residues. The chain's CDR3 is CASSQQSGDTGELFF. The DNA for the CDR3 is TGTGCCAGCAGCCAACAATCAGGGGACACCGGGGAGCTGTTTTTT.

There are many counts of this clonotype. CDR3 sequence: CASSQVTRGYEQYF. CDR3 DNA: TGCGCCAGCAGCCAAGTTACTAGGGGCTACGAGCAGTACTTC. The V and J genes are TRBV4-1 and TRBJ2-7; D may correspond to TRBD1 or TRBD2 (5 bases each). The CDR3 extends over 14 amino acids. Germline V gives CDR1 MGHRA, CDR2 YSYEKL. With 1 base removed from V and 3 bases from J, the gap between germline ends came to 10 bases.

This clonotype turned up a few times. The V and J genes are TRBV5-1 and TRBJ2-2; D may be TRBD1 (5 bases). Germline CDR1 SGHRS, CDR2 YFSETQ. The CDR3 sequence is 15 residues long. V was trimmed by 2 bases and J by 4 bases, leaving 12 bases between them. As DNA, the CDR3 is TGCGCCAGCAGCTTTTCAGGGCAAGTCACCGGGGAGCTGTTTTTT. Amino acids: CASSFSGQVTGELFF.

This clonotype was counted only a few times. CDR3 nucleotides: TGTGCCATCAGTGGACCCCCGGTTGGCGGGAGGGCTGAGCAGTTCTTC. It encodes CAISGPPVGGRAEQFF. The V call is TRBV10-3, the J call TRBJ2-1; 9 bases map to TRBD2. Per the germline V gene, CDR1 is ENHRY and CDR2 is SYGVKD. V shed 4 bases, J shed 9 bases, and the junction held 13 bases outside the gene matches. The CDR3 extends over 16 amino acids.

This clonotype was counted between two and nine times. This chain links TRBV5-1 with TRBJ2-3; D is ambiguous. Germline CDR1 is SGHRS and CDR2 is YFSETQ. CDR3 length equals 14 residues. Trimming cost V 4 bases and J 1 base, with 10 bases left between them. The DNA for the CDR3 is TGCGCCAGCAGCGCCACAAAAGGCACAGATACGCAGTATTTT. Protein sequence: CASSATKGTDTQYF.

The genes are TRBV6-2 or TRBV6-3 and TRBJ2-5, with no clear D. From germline, CDR1 is MNHEY and CDR2 SVGEGT. The CDR3 length is 11 residues. Trimming stripped 7 bases from V and 5 bases from J, with 8 bases between. CDR3 bases: TGTGCCAGCACCCTTGGGGAGACCCAGTACTTC. Its protein is CASTLGETQYF.

V usage is TRBV20-1 and J usage is TRBJ2-1, with TRBD2 matching over 11 bases. The CDR3 covers 15 residues. V gave up 6 bases and J gave up 2 bases; unmatched junction bases: 6. From germline, CDR1 is DFQATT and CDR2 SNEGSKA (reference sequence). DNA for the CDR3: TGCAGTGCCCAGGGACTAGCGGTCACCTACAATGAGCAGTTCTTC. Translating it yields CSAQGLAVTYNEQFF.

The chain employs TRBV12-3 or TRBV12-4 and TRBJ2-5; 9 nucleotides match TRBD1. The CDR3 runs 15 residues. The V gene end was trimmed by 6 bases and the J gene end by 5 bases; junction bases not matched to a gene: 10. CDR3 region: CASSTRDRDFETQYF. Written as DNA, the CDR3 is TGTGCCAGCAGCACACGGGACAGGGATTTTGAGACCCAGTACTTC.

In its sample, this clonotype was seen a few times. The genes are TRBV12-3 or TRBV12-4 and TRBJ2-4, with 12 bases identical to TRBD1. CDR3 length equals 15 residues. With 6 bases clipped from V and 6 bases from J, the junction kept 6 bases outside the gene matches. In DNA form, the CDR3 reads TGTGCCAGCAGCCTCAGGGGACAGGGGGCAAACATTCAGTACTTC. This encodes CASSLRGQGANIQYF.

This clonotype was detected ten times or more. The CDR3 DNA reads TGCGCCAGCAGCCAGGCTAGGGGGGGCCCCTACAATGAGCAGTTCTTC. Protein: CASSQARGGPYNEQFF. V and J are TRBV4-3 and TRBJ2-1; D perhaps matches TRBD2 (7 bases). Looked up from germline, CDR1 is LGHNA and CDR2 is YSLEER. The CDR3 consists of 16 residues. The ends were cut back, 3 bases at V and 2 bases at J, with 14 bases in the middle.

The V and J genes are TRBV24-1 and TRBJ2-1; D might be TRBD2 (7 bases). The CDR3 spans 13 residues. CDR1 and CDR2 from the germline V gene are KGHDR and SFDVKD. The V and J ends lost 9 bases and 7 bases respectively, with 15 bases between them. The CDR3 DNA follows: TGTGCCACCTCTAGGGGGGGACTTAATGAGCAGTTCTTC. Its translation is CATSRGGLNEQFF.

The V gene is TRBV30, the J gene TRBJ2-7; D is uncertain. The length of the CDR3 is 12 residues. CDR1 is GTSNPN and CDR2 is SVGIG in the germline V gene (reference sequence). Deletions cut 0 bases from V and 5 bases from J, with 8 bases between. In nucleotides, the CDR3 is TGTGCCTGGAGTGTACTCTGGAACGAGCAGTACTTC. Translating it yields CAWSVLWNEQYF.

This clonotype came up a few times. This chain joins TRBV7-9 and TRBJ2-3; D is uncertain. Trimming left V 5 bases short and J 5 bases short, with 11 bases between. Germline loops: CDR1 SEHNR, CDR2 FQNEAQ (reference sequence). This CDR3 comprises 13 residues. The CDR3 protein is CASSLLGIDTQYF. CDR3 nucleotides: TGTGCCAGCAGCCTCCTGGGAATAGATACGCAGTATTTT.

This clonotype was counted at least ten times. V is TRBV11-2 and J is TRBJ2-3, with a weak D call TRBD2 (6 bases). This CDR3 has 17 amino acids. V lost 0 bases to trimming and J lost 1 base, with 14 bases between them. CDR1 is SGHAT, CDR2 FQNNGV, per germline. CDR3 sequence (DNA): TGTGCCAGCAGCTTAGACCAAGGAGTAGCGGGCACAGATACGCAGTATTTT. This encodes CASSLDQGVAGTDTQYF.

This clonotype appeared many times. The chain has TRBV7-9 and TRBJ2-1; 8 positions agree with TRBD1. This CDR3 spans 14 amino acids. Germline V gene lookup returns CDR1 SEHNR and CDR2 FQNEAQ (reference sequence). J gave up 0 bases and V 8 bases, and 3 bases lay outside the gene matches. The chain's CDR3 is CASETGDSYNEQFF. The CDR3 DNA follows: TGTGCCAGCGAGACAGGGGACTCCTACAATGAGCAGTTCTTC.